Listed here are 26 T cell receptor beta chains from one sample, sequenced in a study of shared T cell receptors in the human thymus. Measured with immunoSEQ multiplex PCR; TCRdb has only the in-frame clones, and not every one. The table lists over 450,000 clones, 75% to 80% of them singletons. These data also formed part of another study, on human thymus T cells.

Sequencing was carried out using thymocytes. All receptors derive from a boy in the first two years of life with a congenital heart defect.

The rearrangement joins TRBV9 to TRBJ1-1, with no clear D. Per the germline V gene, CDR1 is SGDLS and CDR2 is YYNGEE. The CDR3 contains 14 residues. V lost 0 bases and J lost 1, with 7 bases in between. The CDR3, as DNA: TGTGCCAGCAGCGTAGATCGGTCGAACACTGAAGCTTTCTTT. It translates to CASSVDRSNTEAFF. Supplemented by reference TRBV9 and TRBJ1-1, the full variable domain reads DSGVTQTPKHLITATGQRVTLRCSPRSGDLSVYWYQQSLDQGLQFLIQYYNGEERAKGNILERFSAQQFPDLHSELNLSSLELGDSALYFCASSVDRSNTEAFFGQGTRLTVV.

The V call is TRBV5-4, the J call TRBJ2-7, with D perhaps matching TRBD1 (6 bases). V shed 4 bases and J shed 2 bases, with 19 bases lying between them. Germline V gives CDR1 SGHNT, CDR2 YYREEE (reference sequence). The CDR3 runs 16 residues. CDR3 bases: TGTGCCAGCAGCAATTTCCGGGACAAAGCCACCTACGAGCAGTACTTC. Encoded protein: CASSNFRDKATYEQYF.

The chain couples TRBV6-1 to TRBJ1-1; maybe TRBD1 (5 bases). The V gene lost 3 bases and the J gene lost 2 bases, with 10 bases spanning the gap. The CDR3 consists of 14 residues. Germline V gives CDR1 MNHNS, CDR2 SASEGT. CDR3 region: CASSDGTGNTEAFF. CDR3 in DNA: TGTGCCAGCAGTGATGGTACAGGAAACACTGAAGCTTTCTTT.

This clone appeared once. J is TRBJ2-7 and V is TRBV15, with D possibly TRBD2 on 5 matching bases. Looked up from germline, CDR1 is LNHNV and CDR2 is YYDKDF (reference sequence). The CDR3 length is 17 residues. V shed 0 bases and J shed 5 bases, with 20 bases lying between them. The CDR3 DNA follows: TGTGCCACCAGCAGAGACCCCCGGGGTGGGGAATGTGACGAGCAGTACTTC. Its protein is CATSRDPRGGECDEQYF.

The chain employs TRBV6-1 and TRBJ1-1; 8 nucleotides agree with TRBD1. The ends lost 2 bases at V and 2 bases at J; junction bases unmatched: 4. This CDR3 has 15 amino acids. Germline V gives CDR1 MNHNS, CDR2 SASEGT. The CDR3 region has the DNA TGTGCCAGCAGTGAAAGTGGACAGGGTAACACTGAAGCTTTCTTT. Encoded protein: CASSESGQGNTEAFF.

V usage is TRBV11-2 and J usage is TRBJ2-7; no definite D call. The CDR3 is made up of 15 amino acids. V was cut by 5 bases and J by 2 bases, with 16 bases left in between. Germline V gene sequence: CDR1 SGHAT, CDR2 FQNNGV. The CDR3 DNA reads as TGTGCCAGCAGCCCAGATCCCCCCCAGGCCTACGAGCAGTACTTC. Translated, it gives CASSPDPPQAYEQYF.

The chain recombines TRBV7-9 with TRBJ2-1; 8 nucleotides agree with TRBD1. This CDR3 has 18 amino acids. Germline-derived CDR1 and CDR2 are SEHNR and FQNEAQ (reference sequence). The V segment lost 3 bases and the J segment 2 bases; nucleotides outside the gene matches: 12. The CDR3 DNA reads TGTGCCAGCAGCTTGGGGCAGGGGGCACAGATAACCTACAATGAGCAGTTCTTC. Translating gives CASSLGQGAQITYNEQFF.

V and J are TRBV27 and TRBJ1-5; D is perhaps TRBD1 (5 bases). Trimming stripped 4 bases from V and 8 bases from J, with 12 bases between. This CDR3 comprises 13 residues. Germline CDR1 is MNHEY and CDR2 is SMNVEV (reference sequence). As DNA, the CDR3 is TGTGCCAGCAGTTCGAAGGGGCGAGAGCCCCAGCATTTT. It is translated as CASSSKGREPQHF.

This clone was counted once. CDR3 residues: CAWSRGRGLAKNIQYF. The CDR3 DNA reads as TGTGCCTGGAGCCGAGGCCGCGGCCTAGCCAAAAACATTCAGTACTTC. The rearrangement uses TRBV30 and TRBJ2-4, with unresolved D. The CDR3 contains 16 residues. Trimming removed 3 bases from V and 0 bases from J, with 15 bases in between. The V gene's germline CDR1 is GTSNPN and CDR2 SVGIG (reference sequence).

The V call is TRBV7-9, the J call TRBJ2-7; 9 bases agree with TRBD1. The V gene end was trimmed by 6 bases and the J gene end by 3 bases; junction bases not matched to a gene: 15. This CDR3 comprises 17 residues. CDR1 and CDR2 from the germline V gene are SEHNR and FQNEAQ (reference sequence). CDR3 coding DNA: TGTGCCAGCAGATCCTATCCTGGGACAGGGTTCGACTACGAGCAGTACTTC. It specifies CASRSYPGTGFDYEQYF.

Details on this clone: At one end, the junction sequence differs from germline, possibly due to a read error. The genes are TRBV5-1 and TRBJ2-7, with a weak D call TRBD2 (6 bases). The germline V gene has CDR1 SGHRS and CDR2 YFSETQ. The CDR3 totals 15 residues. In DNA, the CDR3 is TGCGCCAGCAGCTACTTGGAGGGCTGTTCCTACGAGCGGTACTTC. Translation gives CASSYLEGCSYERYF.

This chain connects TRBV10-3 to TRBJ2-7; a possible D gene is TRBD1 (5 bases). This CDR3 comprises 13 residues. The germline V gene encodes CDR1 ENHRY and CDR2 SYGVKD. Deletions cut 10 bases from V and 4 bases from J, with 17 bases between. The CDR3 reads CATGDSTDYEQYF. The CDR3 DNA follows: TGTGCCACCGGAGACAGCACCGATTACGAGCAGTACTTC.

This chain uses TRBV7-6 with TRBJ1-3, with unresolved D. Germline V gene data show CDR1 as SGHVS and CDR2 as FNYEAQ. V lost 1 base and J lost 1, with 8 bases in between. The CDR3 has 15 amino acids. CDR3 region: CASSLEAGSGNTIYF. The CDR3 DNA reads TGTGCCAGCAGCTTAGAGGCCGGGTCTGGAAACACCATATATTTT. The full variable domain, completed using reference TRBV7-6 and TRBJ1-3, is GAGVSQSPRYKVTKRGQDVALRCDPISGHVSLYWYRQALGQGPEFLTYFNYEAQQDKSGLPNDRFSAERPEGSISTLTIQRTEQRDSAMYRCASSLEAGSGNTIYFGEGSWLTVV.

The rearrangement uses TRBV9 and TRBJ2-2, with unresolved D. Germline values: CDR1 SGDLS, CDR2 YYNGEE. Trimming removed 1 base from V and 2 bases from J, with 12 bases in between. The CDR3 contains 16 residues. CDR3 residues: CASSVTGGPNTGELFF. Here the CDR3 DNA reads TGTGCCAGCAGCGTAACTGGCGGTCCAAACACCGGGGAGCTGTTTTTT.

The rearrangement uses TRBV27 and TRBJ2-7; 10 bases align to TRBD2. The CDR3 runs 15 residues. The V segment lost 6 bases and the J segment 3 bases; nucleotides outside the gene matches: 8. CDR1 MNHEY and CDR2 SMNVEV come from the germline V gene (reference sequence). The CDR3 nucleotides are TGTGCCAGCAGGCAGAGGACTAGCGGACTCTACGAGCAGTACTTC. Translated: CASRQRTSGLYEQYF.

This chain uses TRBV27 with TRBJ1-2; TRBD1 agrees at 10 bases. In germline, CDR1 is MNHEY, CDR2 SMNVEV (reference sequence). The CDR3 consists of 15 residues. Trimming at V came to 6 bases and at J to 6 bases, leaving 10 bases not matched to a gene. The CDR3 is CASSKWDRGEDGYTF. The CDR3 DNA is TGTGCCAGCAGCAAGTGGGACAGGGGCGAGGATGGCTACACCTTC.

This clone was counted between two and nine times. Other DNA variants within this sample encode the same CDR3. This chain joins TRBV14 and TRBJ1-2, with a tentative D call TRBD1 (6 bases). CDR3 size: 12 residues. Germline values: CDR1 SGHDN, CDR2 FVKESK. With 3 bases removed from V and 8 bases from J, the gap between germline ends came to 10 bases. For the CDR3, the DNA is TGTGCCAGCAGCCAGGGGGCTCGGGGCTACACCTTC. Its translation is CASSQGARGYTF.

J is TRBJ1-2 and V is TRBV28, with a tentative D call TRBD1 (6 bases). Germline-derived CDR1 and CDR2 are MDHEN and SYDVKM. Trimming took off 6 bases at V and 3 bases at J, with 23 bases between the two ends. There are 17 residues in the CDR3. The CDR3 sequence is CASRLPIQGWKDYGYTF. Written as DNA, the CDR3 is TGTGCCAGCAGACTACCTATACAGGGATGGAAGGACTATGGCTACACCTTC.

The rearrangement links TRBV4-1 to TRBJ2-2, with TRBD1 matching over 8 bases. After removal of 2 bases from V and 0 bases from J, the junction contained 11 bases not matched to a gene. The V gene's germline CDR1 is MGHRA and CDR2 YSYEKL. CDR3 length equals 19 residues. The CDR3, as DNA: TGCGCCAGCAGCCAACTGGGACAGGCTCCCCCCTCGAACACCGGGGAGCTGTTTTTT. Amino acids: CASSQLGQAPPSNTGELFF.

This chain joins TRBV11-3 and TRBJ2-7; D gene uncertain. Trimming removed 2 bases from V and 3 bases from J, with 8 bases in between. This CDR3 spans 13 amino acids. Germline lookup yields CDR1 SGHNT and CDR2 YENEEA. The CDR3 coding sequence is TGTGCCAGCAGCTTACACAGAGACTACGAGCAGTACTTC. As protein: CASSLHRDYEQYF.

The rearrangement links TRBV6-1 to TRBJ1-1, with D possibly being TRBD1 (6 bases). The CDR3 loop spans 15 amino acids. CDR1 is MNHNS, CDR2 SASEGT, per germline. The V end lost 5 bases, the J end lost 4 bases, and 17 bases lay between the germline ends. As DNA, the CDR3 is TGTGCCAGCAGTACAATGGGGGGGCGGTTCACTGAAGCTTTCTTT. This codes for CASSTMGGRFTEAFF.

A remark on this clone: A junction boundary mismatches the germline segment, possibly from a read error. CDR3 protein: CASSHPAGTGDRQYF. CDR3 coding DNA: TGTGCCAGCAGCCATCCCGCCGGGACAGGGGATAGGCAGTATTTT. The chain employs TRBV7-6 and TRBJ2-3, with 10 nucleotides matching TRBD1. From germline, CDR1 is SGHVS and CDR2 FNYEAQ. The CDR3 extends over 15 amino acids.

The gene calls are TRBV18 and TRBJ2-5; D not certain. Germline-derived CDR1 and CDR2 are KGHSH and LQKENI. This CDR3 region has 14 residues. With 1 base removed from V and 2 bases from J, the gap between germline ends came to 8 bases. CDR3 amino acids: CASSPRHRQETQYF. As DNA, the CDR3 is TGTGCCAGCTCACCACGTCACAGACAAGAGACCCAGTACTTC.

The chain uses TRBV4-1 and TRBJ2-7, with TRBD2 as a possible D gene (6 bases). This CDR3 region has 14 residues. V was cut by 1 base and J by 2 bases, with 9 bases left in between. The germline V gene encodes CDR1 MGHRA and CDR2 YSYEKL. The CDR3, as DNA: TGCGCCAGCAGCCAAGTGGAGGGCCCCTACGAGCAGTACTTC. This encodes CASSQVEGPYEQYF.

The chain uses TRBV2 and TRBJ1-2; D remains ambiguous. Germline loops: CDR1 SNHLY, CDR2 FYNNEI. The CDR3 consists of 13 residues. The V end lost 5 bases, the J end lost 3 bases, and 10 bases lay between the germline ends. The CDR3 region is CASSPRGDYGYTF. The DNA for the CDR3 is TGTGCCAGCAGTCCCCGCGGGGACTATGGCTACACCTTC.

The chain joins TRBV7-9 to TRBJ1-1; D possibly corresponds to TRBD1 (5 bases). The CDR3 length is 15 residues. V gave up 1 base and J gave up 1 base, with 10 bases separating them. Germline CDR1 reads SEHNR; CDR2 reads FQNEAQ (reference sequence). The CDR3 sequence is CASSLGGLRNTEAFF. The CDR3 nucleotides are TGTGCCAGCAGCTTAGGGGGACTGCGGAACACTGAAGCTTTCTTT.